This T cell receptor (beta chain) stems from a study of T cell clonality in common variable immunodeficiency. The CDR3 covers 12 residues. V lost 5 bases and J 4 bases, leaving 9 bases between the germline ends. Germline V lookup: CDR1 SGHNT, CDR2 YYREEE (reference sequence). The assay was immunoSEQ multiplex PCR, and TCRdb's table has in-frame clones only and misses some. This sample comprises tens of thousands of clones, none seen once only. This clone was seen repeatedly, ten times or more. The CDR3 end falls 3 residues outside the read, so it is completed with the germline J gene. The specimen sequenced was peripheral blood mononuclear cells. V is TRBV5-4 and J is TRBJ1-2, with D tentatively TRBD1 (5 bases). The origin of this receptor is a person aged 18 to 70 in good health. This chain's CDR3 is CASSTDSYGYTF. The CDR3 DNA, read in part, is TGTGCCAGCAGTACCGACAGCTATGGC.